This T cell receptor beta chain was sequenced for a study of blood T cells in healthy people across ages. Using a J-beta primer mix together with a sample-barcoded 5' primer, a second PCR was run for roughly 6 to 12 cycles. TCRdb reanalysed the 5' RACE reads using MiXCR and keeps one entry per CDR3 protein. This table has roughly 1,500,000 distinct CDR3 sequences, about 43% appearing once. The CDR3 loop spans 14 amino acids. The germline V gene encodes CDR1 SGHTA and CDR2 FQGNSA. Regarding this clonotype: An end of the junction differs from the germline gene, which may be a read error.

The chain uses TRBV7-2 and TRBJ2-4, with unresolved D. The closer fit of TRBJ2-5 to the DNA end suggests the J call may be wrong. What was sequenced was blood. The sequence was collected from a woman younger than 35 in good health. DNA for the CDR3: TGTGTCAGCAGCTCCCGGCATAGCTCGGAGACCCAGTACTTC. Translated, it gives CVSSSRHSSETQYF.